The 17 T cell receptor beta chains presented below share a single source sample, sequenced in a study of memory CD4+ T cells and cytomegalovirus serostatus. Produced via immunoSEQ multiplex PCR; TCRdb's table is partial and in-frame only. The sample lists about 56,000 clones, 70% to 75% seen once, with about 2.6% in the top ten. Single viable CD3+CD4+CD8-CD45RO+ cells were sorted as the memory CD4+ T cells. The material sequenced was memory CD4+ T cells from blood. These receptors were obtained from an adult in good health and CMV-seropositive.

This clone appeared once. The genes are TRBV7-3 and TRBJ2-5, with D unresolved. Germline values: CDR1 SGHTA, CDR2 FQGTGA. This CDR3 has 14 residues. The V gene lost 4 bases and the J gene lost 7 bases, with 16 bases spanning the gap. The CDR3 reads CASSSGPEVGTQYF. The DNA of the CDR3 is TGTGCCAGCAGCTCGGGCCCCGAGGTTGGGACCCAGTACTTC.

V gene TRBV6-4 combines with J gene TRBJ2-1; 11 positions agree with TRBD2. V lost 6 bases to trimming and J lost 3 bases; unmatched junction nucleotides: 4. Germline CDR1 reads MRHNA; CDR2 reads SNTAGT. The CDR3 is 15 amino acids. DNA for the CDR3: TGTGCCAGCAGGGCCCTAGCGGGAGGCTACAATGAGCAGTTCTTC. Translation: CASRALAGGYNEQFF.

The V and J genes are TRBV27 and TRBJ2-6, with 9 nucleotides matching TRBD1. Germline V gene sequence: CDR1 MNHEY, CDR2 SMNVEV (reference sequence). This CDR3 comprises 14 residues. V trimming: 9 bases; J trimming: 2 bases; junction bases outside the gene matches: 2. The DNA of the CDR3 is TGTGCCAGTAACAGGGGGCCTGGGGCCAACGTCCTGACTTTC. It translates to CASNRGPGANVLTF.

This rearrangement joins TRBV11-2 to TRBJ2-3; D is possibly TRBD2 (6 bases). V was cut by 0 bases and J by 2 bases, with 12 bases left in between. The CDR3 has 16 residues. The germline CDR1 and CDR2 sequences are SGHAT and FQNNGV. The CDR3, as DNA: TGTGCCAGCAGCTTAGACGCCAGCGGGTACACAGATACGCAGTATTTT. It specifies CASSLDASGYTDTQYF.

The chain is built from TRBV7-2 and TRBJ2-5; the D is unclear. CDR3 length: 13 residues. Germline CDR1 reads SGHTA; CDR2 reads FQGNSA. V lost 1 base and J 5 bases, leaving 8 bases between the germline ends. CDR3 in DNA: TGTGCCAGCAGCTTAGGGTCGAGGGAGACCCAGTACTTC. This gives the protein CASSLGSRETQYF.

The chain joins TRBV19 to TRBJ2-6; no firm D call. Germline V gives CDR1 LNHDA, CDR2 SQIVND (reference sequence). V lost 5 bases and J lost 1, with 9 bases in between. This CDR3 comprises 15 residues. The CDR3 loop reads CASSPSPSGANVLTF. In nucleotides, the CDR3 is TGTGCCAGTAGTCCATCTCCGTCTGGGGCCAACGTCCTGACTTTC.

To note about this clone: Other DNA sequences in this specimen translate into the identical CDR3. This chain connects TRBV30 to TRBJ1-5; 9 nucleotides line up with TRBD1. V shed 1 base, J shed 2 bases, and the junction held 0 bases outside the gene matches. Germline CDR1 GTSNPN, CDR2 SVGIG (reference sequence). CDR3 length equals 14 residues. The CDR3 sequence: CAWSGDRGNQPQHF. The CDR3 DNA reads as TGTGCCTGGAGTGGGGACAGGGGCAATCAGCCCCAGCATTTT.

V gene TRBV5-1 combines with J gene TRBJ2-1; TRBD2 aligns across 13 bases. Germline V lookup: CDR1 SGHRS, CDR2 YFSETQ. CDR3 length: 16 residues. V shed 0 bases and J 5 bases; nucleotides not matched to a gene: 2. This chain's CDR3 is CASSLGTSGRDNEQFF. CDR3 nucleotide sequence: TGCGCCAGCAGCTTGGGTACTAGCGGGAGGGACAATGAGCAGTTCTTC.

This clone was observed a few times. This sample also contains other DNA sequences that code for the same CDR3. The CDR3 DNA is TGCGCCAGCAGCTTCTCTCTGAACACTGAAGCTTTCTTT. As protein: CASSFSLNTEAFF. The V call is TRBV5-1, the J call TRBJ1-1; no clear D. The CDR3 is 13 residues long. The V end was cut by 2 bases, the J end by 0 bases, with 5 bases between. Per the germline V gene, CDR1 is SGHRS and CDR2 is YFSETQ.

The chain has TRBV11-3 and TRBJ1-2, with 8 nucleotides matching TRBD1. CDR1 is SGHNT, CDR2 YENEEA, per germline. The CDR3 runs 12 residues. Trimming took 3 bases from V and 8 from J; bases not matched to a gene: 2. The CDR3 nucleotides read TGTGCCAGCAGCTTCGACAGGGGCGGCTACACCTTC. Residues: CASSFDRGGYTF.

V gene TRBV5-1 combines with J gene TRBJ2-7, with no clear D. The V and J ends lost 0 bases and 4 bases respectively, with 5 bases between them. Germline CDR1 and CDR2: SGHRS and YFSETQ. The CDR3 loop spans 12 amino acids. CDR3 DNA sequence: TGCGCCAGCAGCTTGGATACGTACGAGCAGTACTTC. Translating it yields CASSLDTYEQYF.

J is TRBJ2-7 and V is TRBV2; D is unclear. Per germline, CDR1 SNHLY and CDR2 FYNNEI. Between the trimmed V and J ends, which lost 4 bases and 1 base, there was a span of 8 bases. The CDR3 totals 13 residues. CDR3 nucleotides: TGTGCCAGCAGTGCTCAGCCGTCCTACGAGCAGTACGTC. Translating it yields CASSAQPSYEQYV.

This sequence joins TRBV9 and TRBJ2-5; no clear D gene. The length of the CDR3 is 14 residues. V was clipped by 0 bases and J by 5 bases, with 11 bases between them. Germline V gives CDR1 SGDLS, CDR2 YYNGEE. CDR3 sequence: CASSVDGIRETQYF. The CDR3 coding sequence is TGTGCCAGCAGCGTAGATGGGATCCGGGAGACCCAGTACTTC.

This clone has a single count. This chain links TRBV2 with TRBJ2-2; D gene ambiguous. The CDR3 is 16 amino acids. V gave up 3 bases and J gave up 0 bases, with 11 bases separating them. Germline CDR1 is SNHLY and CDR2 is FYNNEI. As DNA, the CDR3 is TGTGCCAGCAGTGATTCTGAGGCCGCGAACACCGGGGAGCTGTTTTTT. This codes for CASSDSEAANTGELFF.

V gene TRBV6-1 combines with J gene TRBJ2-1, with 9 bases fitting TRBD2. Per germline, CDR1 MNHNS and CDR2 SASEGT. With V trimmed by 4 bases and J by 4 bases, 11 bases remained unmatched. This CDR3 is 17 amino acids long. Written as DNA, the CDR3 is TGTGCCAGCAGTGGTTTCGGGACTAGCTGGCGATACAATGAGCAGTTCTTC. This translates into CASSGFGTSWRYNEQFF.

The CDR3 region has the DNA TGTGCCAGCTCACCACCTGGGGTGGCAGATACGCAGTATTTT. Translated, it gives CASSPPGVADTQYF. The chain combines TRBV18 with TRBJ2-3; D gene uncertain. Germline V lookup: CDR1 KGHSH, CDR2 LQKENI. CDR3 length: 14 amino acids. Between the trimmed V and J ends, which lost 0 bases and 4 bases, there was a span of 8 bases.

The table lists this clone with a few counts. This sequence joins TRBV2 and TRBJ1-1; no definite D call. The CDR3 has 13 residues. Germline CDR1 and CDR2: SNHLY and FYNNEI. Trimming pared 6 bases from V and 1 base from J, leaving 9 bases between. Written as DNA, the CDR3 is TGTGCCAGCAGCGTCACGGGGAACACTGAAGCTTTCTTT. Encoded protein: CASSVTGNTEAFF. The variable domain in full, completed from reference TRBV2 and TRBJ1-1, reads EPEVTQTPSHQVTQMGQEVILRCVPISNHLYFYWYRQILGQKVEFLVSFYNNEISEKSEIFDDQFSVERPDGSNFTLKIRSTKLEDSAMYFCASSVTGNTEAFFGQGTRLTVV.